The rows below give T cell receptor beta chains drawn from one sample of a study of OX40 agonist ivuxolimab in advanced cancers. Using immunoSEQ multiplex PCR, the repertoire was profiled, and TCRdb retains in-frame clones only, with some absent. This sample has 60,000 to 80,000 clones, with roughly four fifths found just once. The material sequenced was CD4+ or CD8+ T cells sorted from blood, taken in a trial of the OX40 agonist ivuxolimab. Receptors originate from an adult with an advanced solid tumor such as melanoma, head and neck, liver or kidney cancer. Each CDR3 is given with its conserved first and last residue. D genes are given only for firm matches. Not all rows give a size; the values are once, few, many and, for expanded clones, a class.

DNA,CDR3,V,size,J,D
TGTGCCAGCATTATCAGGGCCGCGAACACTGAAGCTTTCTTT,CASIIRAANTEAFF,TRBV6-1,NA,TRBJ1-1,NA
TGTGCTAGCAGCTTAGCCAGTAGGGGGATTACCTACGAGCAGTACTTC,CASSLASRGITYEQYF,TRBV7-7,NA,TRBJ2-7,NA
TGCGCCAGCAGCTTAACCCCCGGGACAGAACAGCCCCAGCATTTT,CASSLTPGTEQPQHF,TRBV5-1,once,TRBJ1-5,TRBD1
TGTGCCAGCAGTTTGAGAGCGGGGATCGGGGAGACCCAGTACTTC,CASSLRAGIGETQYF,TRBV27,NA,TRBJ2-5,TRBD2
TGTGCCAGCAGCTTAGTTAGGACTAGCGGCAATACAGATACGCAGTATTTT,CASSLVRTSGNTDTQYF,TRBV7-9,NA,TRBJ2-3,TRBD2
TGTGCCAGCAGCTTAGCCGGGACTAGAAACACCATATATTTT,CASSLAGTRNTIYF,TRBV7-2,NA,TRBJ1-3,NA
TGTGCCAGCAGCAGCAGGGAAATCAGGGGCTACACCTTC,CASSSREIRGYTF,TRBV7-2,NA,TRBJ1-2,NA
TGTGCCAGCAGGCCCGGGGGGGGGAGAGAGCAGTACTTC,CASRPGGGREQYF,TRBV28,NA,TRBJ2-7,TRBD2
TGCGCCAGCAGCTTGGCCTCGGGGGGGGCCTACAATGAGCAGTTCTTC,CASSLASGGAYNEQFF,TRBV5-1,NA,TRBJ2-1,TRBD2
TGCGCCAGCAGCCAAGTCGGGCGAGCTAACTATGGCTACACCTTC,CASSQVGRANYGYTF,TRBV4-1,NA,TRBJ1-2,NA
TGTGCCAGCAGTTTAGGTCACACTAATAGCAATCAGCCCCAGCATTTT,CASSLGHTNSNQPQHF,TRBV28,NA,TRBJ1-5,NA
TGTGCCAGCAGGACCATAGCAGGGGGGCCTGGCTCCTACAATGAGCAGTTCTTC,CASRTIAGGPGSYNEQFF,TRBV11-2,NA,TRBJ2-1,NA
TGTGCCAGCAACACTTACACTGAAGCTTTCTTT,CASNTYTEAFF,TRBV6-5,NA,TRBJ1-1,NA
TGCGCCAGCAGCAACCTCAGGGGGACGAGAGAGACCCAGTACTTC,CASSNLRGTRETQYF,TRBV5-1,NA,TRBJ2-5,TRBD1
TGTGCCAGCAGTTACGCGAGAGGGCGCAATCAGCCCCAGCATTTT,CASSYARGRNQPQHF,TRBV6-5,NA,TRBJ1-5,NA
TGTGCCAGCAGTCCACGGATCGTCCTAGGCTACACCTTC,CASSPRIVLGYTF,TRBV28,NA,TRBJ1-2,NA
TGTGCCAGCAGCCAAGACCCACCAAACATTCAGTACTTC,CASSQDPPNIQYF,TRBV14,NA,TRBJ2-4,NA
TGTGCCAGCAGCGCCTCCGGGACAGGGACCAACTATGGCTACACCTTC,CASSASGTGTNYGYTF,TRBV5-5,medium-sized,TRBJ1-2,TRBD1
TGTGCCAGCAGCCTTACAGGGGGCTTCACTGAAAAACTGTTTTTT,CASSLTGGFTEKLFF,TRBV14,NA,TRBJ1-4,TRBD1
TGTGCCAGCAGCGTAGGTGAGGGACAGGGGGCCGCCTACAATGAGCAGTTCTTC,CASSVGEGQGAAYNEQFF,TRBV9,NA,TRBJ2-1,TRBD1
TGTGCCAGCAGCCCAGACAGGGGCTATGGCTACACCTTC,CASSPDRGYGYTF,TRBV7-2,NA,TRBJ1-2,TRBD1
TGTGCCAGCAGTGTAGAGGCAGGCTCCTACGAGCAGTACTTC,CASSVEAGSYEQYF,TRBV2,NA,TRBJ2-7,NA
TGTGCCAGTCATACGACTAGCGGGGCCCCCACAGATACGCAGTATTTT,CASHTTSGAPTDTQYF,TRBV19,few,TRBJ2-3,TRBD2
TGTGCTAGTGGCCTGGAGCGGGGCTGGACAGGGGCCTACTACGAGCAGTACTTC,CASGLERGWTGAYYEQYF,TRBV12-5,NA,TRBJ2-7,TRBD1
TGTGCCAGCAGCCAGGGACAGCACTATGGCTACACCTTC,CASSQGQHYGYTF,TRBV5-6,NA,TRBJ1-2,TRBD1
TGTGCCAGTAGTATAGATACGGGACAGGGGGTGTTGGATGGCTACACCTTC,CASSIDTGQGVLDGYTF,TRBV19,NA,TRBJ1-2,TRBD1
TGTGCCAGCAGCTTGATGGTGCAGACCAATGAGCAGTTCTTC,CASSLMVQTNEQFF,TRBV5-5,once,TRBJ2-1,NA
TGCGCCAGCAGCTTGGCCCATGAGTTCACAGATACGCAGTATTTT,CASSLAHEFTDTQYF,TRBV5-1,NA,TRBJ2-3,NA
TGCGCCAGCAGCTCCACTACATGGGTGGGCACAGATACGCAGTATTTT,CASSSTTWVGTDTQYF,TRBV5-1,NA,TRBJ2-3,NA
TGTGCCAGCAGCCCCGTCTCGAGGTCTGGAAACACCATATATTTT,CASSPVSRSGNTIYF,TRBV7-9,NA,TRBJ1-3,NA
TGTGCCAGCAGCTTACTCAGCGGGGGGGACACCGGGGAGCTGTTTTTT,CASSLLSGGDTGELFF,TRBV7-3,once,TRBJ2-2,TRBD2
TGTGCCAGCAGCTCCTCTCTGAAAGAGACCCAGTACTTC,CASSSSLKETQYF,TRBV6-5,NA,TRBJ2-5,NA
TGCGCCAGCAGCCAGGACCCAGGGGGGGTCTACGAGCAGTACTTC,CASSQDPGGVYEQYF,TRBV4-1,NA,TRBJ2-7,NA
TGTGCCAGCAGCTTAGCCCGGGCCAAAAACATTCAGTACTTC,CASSLARAKNIQYF,TRBV7-2,NA,TRBJ2-4,NA
TGTGCCAGCAGCGCCGTAGCGGGGGGCACCGGGGAGCTGTTTTTT,CASSAVAGGTGELFF,TRBV13,few,TRBJ2-2,TRBD2
TGTGCCAGCCCACGGTGTGAAGCTTTCTTT,CASPRCEAFF,TRBV6-8,NA,TRBJ1-1,NA
TGTGCCAGCAGTCGGGACAGCTTGGGTTTGTGGGAGACCCAGTACTTC,CASSRDSLGLWETQYF,TRBV7-2,few,TRBJ2-5,TRBD1
TGTGCCAGCAGCCCGACTACTAGCGGGGGCCCGGTTGGGCAGTTCTTC,CASSPTTSGGPVGQFF,TRBV7-2,NA,TRBJ2-1,TRBD2
TGTGCCACTAAACCGGGACAGGTGTATGGCTACACCTTC,CATKPGQVYGYTF,TRBV19,NA,TRBJ1-2,TRBD1
TGTGCCACCCAAAATACGTTATTGACCTACGAGCAGTACTTC,CATQNTLLTYEQYF,TRBV28,many,TRBJ2-7,NA
TGTGCCAGTAGTAGAAACAGGGGCCTAAAGGATCCAGATACGCAGTATTTT,CASSRNRGLKDPDTQYF,TRBV19,NA,TRBJ2-3,TRBD1
TGTGCCAGCAGCTTAGACTGGCCCCCTCGCGAGCAGTACTTC,CASSLDWPPREQYF,TRBV11-2,NA,TRBJ2-7,NA
TGTGCCAGCAGCTTGCCAGGGGAACCCGGGGCCAACGTCCTGACTTTC,CASSLPGEPGANVLTF,TRBV5-6,NA,TRBJ2-6,NA
TGTGCCAGCAGTAAACCCCTCGACGGCAACTATGGCTACACCTTC,CASSKPLDGNYGYTF,TRBV19,NA,TRBJ1-2,NA
TGTGCCAGACTGTTGGGGACTAGCGGGGGGCCCAGCACAGATACGCAGTATTTT,CARLLGTSGGPSTDTQYF,TRBV28,NA,TRBJ2-3,TRBD2
TGTGCCAGCAGGGGCAGGAGCCCAGCAAACACCATATATTTT,CASRGRSPANTIYF,TRBV6-1,NA,TRBJ1-3,NA
TGTGCCAGCAGCTATGTGGGTCAGGCAGGATCACCCCTCCACTTT,CASSYVGQAGSPLHF,TRBV5-6,NA,TRBJ1-6,NA
TGTGCCAGCAGCTTAATGTCCCCCTACGAGCAGTACTTC,CASSLMSPYEQYF,TRBV7-2,NA,TRBJ2-7,NA
TGTGCCACCAGCGGGGGACCCCGCGAGCAGTACTTC,CATSGGPREQYF,TRBV28,NA,TRBJ2-7,TRBD2
TGTGCCACTCGGTATACATGGGTTTATACCTTC,CATRYTWVYTF,TRBV2,NA,TRBJ1-2,NA